The 18 T cell receptor beta chains reported below all come from one sample, sequenced in a study of blood T cell repertoires in COVID-19. Profiling relied on immunoSEQ multiplex PCR, and the TCRdb table lists in-frame clones only, not all of them. The sample lists 430,000 or so clones, more than 70% seen once, with about 1.5% in the top ten. The sample comprised PBMCs or T cells enriched from blood (not recorded which). Receptors were obtained from a woman aged 18-29 years who had been exposed to COVID-19.

This sequence joins TRBV18 and TRBJ1-1, with a tentative D call TRBD1 (6 bases). CDR1 KGHSH and CDR2 LQKENI come from the germline V gene. This CDR3 has 13 residues. Trimming removed 8 bases from V and 8 bases from J, with 18 bases in between. The CDR3 DNA reads TGTGCCAGCGCCCTAGGGCGAGACAGGGAAGCTTTCTTT. Translated: CASALGRDREAFF.

This clone was recorded only once. The genes are TRBV7-2 and TRBJ1-5; 7 bases fit TRBD1. The CDR3 loop spans 16 amino acids. The V gene's germline CDR1 is SGHTA and CDR2 FQGNSA. V shed 3 bases and J 6 bases; nucleotides not matched to a gene: 11. CDR3 region: CASSLEGAGNRQPQHF. The CDR3 region has the DNA TGTGCCAGCAGCTTGGAGGGGGCAGGGAATCGTCAGCCCCAGCATTTT.

This clone has just one count. The V and J genes are TRBV3-1 (or the pseudogene TRBV3-2) and TRBJ2-6; no reliable D call. CDR3 length equals 14 residues. Germline-derived CDR1 and CDR2 are LGHDT and YNNKEL (reference sequence). Trimming shortened V by 3 bases and J by 0 bases, and 3 bases separated the two germline ends. In nucleotides, the CDR3 is TGTGCCAGCAGCCAGAGCTCTGGGGCCAACGTCCTGACTTTC. Residues: CASSQSSGANVLTF.

The V and J genes are TRBV6-6 and TRBJ2-1; D is undetermined. The CDR3 has 14 residues. The V gene lost 5 bases and the J gene lost 5 bases, with 13 bases spanning the gap. CDR1 is MNHNY and CDR2 is SVGAGI in the germline V gene (reference sequence). The CDR3 sequence is CASSLRSVDNEQFF. DNA of the CDR3: TGTGCCAGCAGTCTACGGTCGGTGGACAATGAGCAGTTCTTC.

This chain uses TRBV28 with TRBJ1-5; no definite D call. Germline CDR1 and CDR2: MDHEN and SYDVKM. The CDR3 spans 15 residues. V shed 5 bases and J shed 4 bases, with 15 bases lying between them. The CDR3 region is CASSPPSPPNQPQHF. CDR3 bases: TGTGCCAGCAGTCCCCCTTCCCCCCCGAATCAGCCCCAGCATTTT.

This rearrangement joins TRBV10-1 to TRBJ2-3; D gene unclear. Per germline, CDR1 WNHNN and CDR2 SYGVQD (reference sequence). The CDR3 loop spans 12 amino acids. Trimming shortened V by 5 bases and J by 3 bases, and 6 bases separated the two germline ends. This CDR3 is CASSPNTDTQYF. In nucleotides, the CDR3 is TGCGCCAGCAGTCCAAATACAGATACGCAGTATTTT.

The genes are TRBV3-1 (or the pseudogene TRBV3-2) and TRBJ2-6, with 8 bases that match TRBD1. V shed 0 bases and J 4 bases; nucleotides not matched to a gene: 11. CDR3 length: 19 amino acids. Germline V gene sequence: CDR1 LGHDT, CDR2 YNNKEL (reference sequence). CDR3 sequence (DNA): TGTGCCAGCAGCCAAGATTACGGAGCAGGGGGCTCGGGGGCCAACGTCCTGACTTTC. This gives the protein CASSQDYGAGGSGANVLTF.

The rearrangement links TRBV21-1 to TRBJ2-7; TRBD2, as called in the table, went unchecked against the DNA. TRBV21-1 is deemed a pseudogene. The length of the CDR3 is 10 residues. CDR3 sequence: CASLKYEQYF. In DNA form, the CDR3 reads TGTGCCAGCCTAAAGTACGAGCAGTACTTC.

This clone was seen a handful of times. The V gene is TRBV6-5, the J gene TRBJ2-7; 7 nucleotides match TRBD1. The CDR3 totals 14 residues. The V gene end was trimmed by 2 bases and the J gene end by 3 bases; junction bases not matched to a gene: 4. In germline, CDR1 is MNHEY, CDR2 SVGAGI. The CDR3 region has the DNA TGTGCCAGCAGTTACGTAGGACAGGTCTACGAGCAGTACTTC. It encodes CASSYVGQVYEQYF.

The chain has TRBV7-8 and TRBJ1-4; 10 bases match TRBD1. After removal of 6 bases from V and 8 bases from J, the junction contained 21 bases not matched to a gene. CDR3 length equals 19 residues. CDR1 and CDR2 from the germline V gene are SGHVS and FQNEAQ. The CDR3 nucleotides read TGTGCCAGCAGTTTGAAATGGACAGGGGGAGAGGGGGTACGGGAAAAACTGTTTTTT. It codes for CASSLKWTGGEGVREKLFF. The full variable domain, in which reference TRBV7-8 and TRBJ1-4 provide the parts outside the CDR3, is GAGVSQSPRYKVAKRGQDVALRCDPISGHVSLFWYQQALGQGPEFLTYFQNEAQLDKSGLPSDRFFAERPEGSVSTLKIQRTQQEDSAVYLCASSLKWTGGEGVREKLFFGSGTQLSVL.

CDR3 region: CASSLWGGSTDTQYF. CDR3 bases: TGTGCCAGCAGCTTATGGGGGGGTAGCACAGATACGCAGTATTTT. This chain links TRBV7-3 with TRBJ2-3; 7 bases map to TRBD2. V shed 2 bases, J shed 0 bases, and the junction held 2 bases outside the gene matches. Germline CDR1 is SGHTA and CDR2 is FQGTGA. The CDR3 is 15 amino acids.

V and J are TRBV13 and TRBJ1-1, with no clear D. The germline gives CDR1 PRHDT, CDR2 FYEKMQ (reference sequence). The CDR3 has 14 amino acids. Trimming removed 5 bases from V and 1 base from J, with 11 bases in between. CDR3 coding DNA: TGTGCCAGCAGCCGCGAGCCGGGGAACACTGAAGCTTTCTTT. Its protein is CASSREPGNTEAFF.

The rearrangement joins TRBV7-3 to TRBJ1-5; no clear D. There are 13 residues in the CDR3. V was shortened by 5 bases and J by 10 bases, with 15 bases between the two germline ends. Germline assignment: CDR1 SGHTA and CDR2 FQGTGA. This CDR3 is CASSLSRGGPQHF. The CDR3 DNA sequence: TGTGCCAGCAGCCTTTCTCGGGGTGGACCCCAGCATTTT. The full variable domain, with the rest looked up from reference TRBV7-3 and TRBJ1-5, is GAGVSQTPSNKVTEKGKYVELRCDPISGHTALYWYRQSLGQGPEFLIYFQGTGAADDSGLPNDRFFAVRPEGSVSTLKIQRTERGDSAVYLCASSLSRGGPQHFGDGTRLSIL.

This clone has only one observation. The chain employs TRBV29-1 and TRBJ2-1; D not resolved. V gave up 3 bases and J gave up 3 bases, with 12 bases separating them. Germline values: CDR1 SQVTM, CDR2 ANQGSEA. The CDR3 loop spans 14 amino acids. The CDR3 sequence is CSVESSTLYNEQFF. The CDR3 coding sequence is TGCAGCGTTGAGTCTAGTACGCTCTACAATGAGCAGTTCTTC.

The CDR3: CASSYSYGQGGNTIYF. CDR3 DNA: TGTGCCAGCAGTTACTCGTATGGACAGGGTGGAAACACCATATATTTT. The chain has TRBV6-5 and TRBJ1-3, with 8 bases matching TRBD1. The length of the CDR3 is 16 residues. Trimming took 0 bases from V and 3 from J; bases not matched to a gene: 4. CDR1 MNHEY and CDR2 SVGAGI come from the germline V gene.

The V gene is TRBV9, the J gene TRBJ1-3; possible D gene TRBD1, 5 bases. CDR3 size: 15 residues. Trimming took 2 bases from V and 3 from J, leaving 12 bases between them. Germline-derived CDR1 and CDR2 are SGDLS and YYNGEE. CDR3 sequence: CASSVAPGLGNTIYF. DNA of the CDR3: TGTGCCAGCAGCGTTGCGCCGGGACTTGGAAACACCATATATTTT.

CDR3 DNA sequence: TGTGCCAGCAGCTTGTTTACGGGAGGGGCCAGAGATACGCAGTATTTT. Protein sequence: CASSLFTGGARDTQYF. The V gene is TRBV5-4, the J gene TRBJ2-3; 8 nucleotides agree with TRBD2. Germline trimming cut 1 base from V and 5 bases from J; bases unmatched to any gene: 9. The CDR3 runs 16 residues. Germline values: CDR1 SGHNT, CDR2 YYREEE (reference sequence).

Only a few counts were recorded for this clone. The CDR3: CASSLDAVNEKLFF. Written as DNA, the CDR3 is TGCGCCAGCAGCTTGGACGCAGTAAATGAAAAACTGTTTTTT. The chain uses TRBV5-1 and TRBJ1-4; D not resolved. Germline values: CDR1 SGHRS, CDR2 YFSETQ. This CDR3 contains 14 residues. V lost 0 bases and J 5 bases, leaving 8 bases between the germline ends.